A selection of T cell receptor beta chains follows, all from one sample in a study of CD8+ T cells in alopecia areata. The repertoire was sequenced with immunoSEQ multiplex PCR; TCRdb's copy has only in-frame clones and lacks some. The data show under 20,000 clones, 66% seen once. The sample in question was skin, obtained at week 0. Receptors were obtained from a human donor with alopecia areata. Both conserved end residues are trimmed from each CDR3.

J: TRBJ2-7; V: TRBV18; CDR3: ASSLRDRGPQY
J: TRBJ2-7; V: TRBV2; CDR3: ASSDHGGPYERY
J: TRBJ1-3; V: TRBV7-9; CDR3: ASSYHNSGNTIY
J: TRBJ2-1; V: TRBV11-2; CDR3: ASSVYLNGGPYNEQF
J: TRBJ1-5; V: TRBV7-9; CDR3: ASSLGPGQVTPWGQPQH
J: TRBJ2-7; V: TRBV7-6; CDR3: ASSPAGGHEQY
J: TRBJ1-2; V: TRBV10-3; CDR3: AIRTDYNYGYT
J: TRBJ2-5; V: TRBV7-2; CDR3: ASSLAMPAETQY
J: TRBJ2-5; V: TRBV6-5; CDR3: ASSKGQGHVETQY
J: TRBJ1-2; V: TRBV6-6; CDR3: ASSPQGAMGYGYT
J: TRBJ2-3; V: TRBV30; CDR3: AWREVRLPDTQY
J: TRBJ2-3; V: TRBV5-1; CDR3: ASSWAAGGSTDTQY
J: TRBJ1-1; V: TRBV10-3; CDR3: AISQTGNTEAF
J: TRBJ2-2; V: TRBV4-2; CDR3: ASSQDLPGPGTGELF
J: TRBJ1-2; V: TRBV6-1; CDR3: ASRLSRASGGYT
J: TRBJ1-4; V: TRBV5-6; CDR3: ASSPRTGQGNEKLF
J: TRBJ2-5; V: TRBV6-5; CDR3: ASSYVPGGEETQY
J: TRBJ2-1; V: TRBV10-2; CDR3: ASTPGLASGNEQF
J: TRBJ2-3; V: TRBV6-6; CDR3: ATLMTSGYTDTQY
J: TRBJ1-2; V: TRBV4-1; CDR3: ASSQEGTGSWGYT
J: TRBJ2-1; V: TRBV6-5; CDR3: ASSKGTGGTNEQF
J: TRBJ2-7; V: TRBV4-1; CDR3: ASSHLPSYEQY
J: TRBJ2-1; V: TRBV5-1; CDR3: ASSIGVPEQF
J: TRBJ2-7; V: TRBV4-2; CDR3: ASSPGFTSGGARQY
J: TRBJ1-6; V: TRBV5-5; CDR3: ASTFEGRNSPLH
J: TRBJ1-5; V: TRBV6-5; CDR3: ASSELAGGQPQH
J: TRBJ2-5; V: TRBV5-4; CDR3: ASSPLDRGETQY
J: TRBJ2-7; V: TRBV6-6; CDR3: ASSYGTGIHEQY